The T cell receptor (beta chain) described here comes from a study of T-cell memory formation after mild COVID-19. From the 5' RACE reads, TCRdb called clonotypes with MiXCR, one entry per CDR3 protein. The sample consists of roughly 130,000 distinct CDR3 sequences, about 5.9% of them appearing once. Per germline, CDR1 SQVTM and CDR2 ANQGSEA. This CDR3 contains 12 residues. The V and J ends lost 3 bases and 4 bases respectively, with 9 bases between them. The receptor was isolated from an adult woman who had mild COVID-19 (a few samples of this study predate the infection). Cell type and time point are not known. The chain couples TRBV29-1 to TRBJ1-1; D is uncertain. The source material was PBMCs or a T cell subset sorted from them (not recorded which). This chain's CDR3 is CSVEGSSTEAFF. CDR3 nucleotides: TGCAGCGTTGAGGGGAGTAGCACTGAAGCTTTCTTT.